This entry features one T cell receptor beta chain sequence. The data originate from a study of T cell changes during pregnancy in multiple sclerosis. Produced via immunoSEQ multiplex PCR; TCRdb's table is partial and in-frame only. This sample yields tens of thousands of clones, of which around 89% are seen a single time; roughly 0.53% belongs to the top ten. The trim removed 3 bases at V and 3 bases at J, leaving 8 bases unmatched. The germline gives CDR1 MGHDK, CDR2 SYGVNS. The CDR3 has 16 amino acids. Sample: CD4+ T cells from peripheral blood mononuclear cells, taken in the first trimester of pregnancy. This clonotype originated in a female donor with multiple sclerosis, enrolled in a pregnancy study. This sequence joins TRBV25-1 and TRBJ2-7, with 10 bases matching TRBD1. CDR3 sequence reads: CASSDGVGQGIYEQYF. The DNA for the CDR3 is TGTGCCAGCAGTGATGGGGTGGGACAGGGGATCTACGAGCAGTACTTC.